The 25 T cell receptor beta chains in this list originate from one sample, sequenced in a study of technical replicates of blood from a few donors. Method: immunoSEQ multiplex PCR; TCRdb's copy keeps in-frame clones and lacks some. The sample contains approximately 15,000 clones, around four fifths of which appear only once. Sequenced: PBMCs. The origin of the receptors is a human donor in good health.

The rearrangement uses TRBV18 and TRBJ1-5; D unclear. The CDR3 spans 13 residues. The V end lost 3 bases, the J end lost 2 bases, and 5 bases lay between the germline ends. Germline loops: CDR1 KGHSH, CDR2 LQKENI. This CDR3 is CASSPEGNQPQHF. The DNA of the CDR3 is TGTGCCAGCTCACCCGAGGGCAATCAGCCCCAGCATTTT.

The chain links TRBV11-2 to TRBJ2-7, with 9 bases that match TRBD1. The ends lost 4 bases at V and 3 bases at J; junction bases unmatched: 10. The CDR3 extends over 16 amino acids. The germline CDR1 and CDR2 sequences are SGHAT and FQNNGV. The CDR3: CASSSFKTGGGYEQYF. The CDR3 bases are TGTGCCAGCAGCTCCTTCAAGACAGGGGGTGGCTACGAGCAGTACTTC.

V and J are TRBV29-1 and TRBJ2-2, with 9 bases that match TRBD2. Germline CDR1 is SQVTM and CDR2 is ANQGSEA. With 7 bases clipped from V and 6 bases from J, the junction kept 3 bases outside the gene matches. This CDR3 is built from 12 residues. CDR3 coding DNA: TGCAGCGCCGGGACTAGCCCCGGGGAGCTGTTTTTT. Its translation is CSAGTSPGELFF.

The CDR3 nucleotides are TGTGCCAGCAGCTTTGGTTCACGGGAGTGGGGCATTCAGTACTTC. Translated: CASSFGSREWGIQYF. The gene calls are TRBV11-2 and TRBJ2-4, with a weak D call TRBD2 (6 bases). Germline V gene lookup returns CDR1 SGHAT and CDR2 FQNNGV. V dropped 3 bases and J dropped 9 bases, with 18 bases sitting between them. This CDR3 comprises 15 residues. Based on the CDR3 plus reference TRBV11-2 and TRBJ2-4, the full variable domain is EAGVAQSPRYKIIEKRQSVAFWCNPISGHATLYWYQQILGQGPKLLIQFQNNGVVDDSQLPKDRFSAERLKGVDSTLKIQPAKLEDSAVYLCASSFGSREWGIQYFGAGTRLSVL.

This chain links TRBV18 with TRBJ2-1; 10 nucleotides line up with TRBD1. Germline V gene lookup returns CDR1 KGHSH and CDR2 LQKENI. V gave up 6 bases and J gave up 6 bases; unmatched junction bases: 8. The CDR3 covers 15 residues. CDR3 nucleotide sequence: TGTGCCAGCTCGCTCGGGACAGGGGTGGGCAATGAGCAGTTCTTC. Amino acid sequence: CASSLGTGVGNEQFF. The whole variable domain, remainder taken from reference TRBV18 and TRBJ2-1, is NAGVMQNPRHLVRRRGQEARLRCSPMKGHSHVYWYRQLPEEGLKFMVYLQKENIIDESGMPKERFSAEFPKEGPSILRIQQVVRGDSAAYFCASSLGTGVGNEQFFGPGTRLTVL.

The chain employs TRBV5-1 and TRBJ2-6; D ambiguous. CDR1 SGHRS and CDR2 YFSETQ come from the germline V gene. Trimming stripped 4 bases from V and 3 bases from J, with 8 bases between. The CDR3 sequence is 14 residues long. The CDR3 sequence: CASSLTDGANVLTF. In DNA form, the CDR3 reads TGCGCCAGCAGCCTAACAGATGGGGCCAACGTCCTGACTTTC.

The chain joins TRBV13 to TRBJ2-3; TRBD2 matches 7 bases. This CDR3 is 15 amino acids long. In germline, CDR1 is PRHDT, CDR2 FYEKMQ (reference sequence). With V trimmed by 5 bases and J by 3 bases, 8 bases remained unmatched. The CDR3 sequence is CASSPLTSLTDTQYF. The CDR3 DNA is TGTGCCAGCAGCCCGTTGACTAGCTTGACAGATACGCAGTATTTT. Using reference TRBV13 and TRBJ2-3 for the parts outside the CDR3, the full variable domain is AAGVIQSPRHLIKEKRETATLKCYPIPRHDTVYWYQQGPGQDPQFLISFYEKMQSDKGSIPDRFSAQQFSDYHSELNMSSLELGDSALYFCASSPLTSLTDTQYFGPGTRLTVL.

This chain connects TRBV6-5 to TRBJ1-1; a possible D gene is TRBD1 (6 bases). Trimming cost V 6 bases and J 7 bases, with 12 bases left between them. This CDR3 comprises 12 residues. Germline lookup yields CDR1 MNHEY and CDR2 SVGAGI. The CDR3 DNA follows: TGTGCCAGCAGCCGACAGGACAGTGAAGCTTTCTTT. Translating gives CASSRQDSEAFF.

J is TRBJ2-1 and V is TRBV7-8, with 9 bases that match TRBD1. CDR1 SGHVS and CDR2 FQNEAQ come from the germline V gene. Trimming cost V 2 bases and J 8 bases; bases outside gene matches: 4. CDR3 length: 14 residues. The CDR3 region is CASSLTGGADEQFF. CDR3 coding DNA: TGTGCCAGCAGCTTAACAGGGGGCGCAGATGAGCAGTTCTTC.

CDR3 amino acids: CASSQGGAYTGELFF. The CDR3 nucleotides read TGCGCCAGCAGCCAAGGGGGGGCGTACACCGGGGAGCTGTTTTTT. This chain connects TRBV5-1 to TRBJ2-2; perhaps TRBD2 as D (7 bases). Trimming shortened V by 4 bases and J by 3 bases, and 13 bases separated the two germline ends. This CDR3 has 15 amino acids. Per germline, CDR1 SGHRS and CDR2 YFSETQ.

The V and J genes are TRBV7-8 and TRBJ2-7; possible D gene TRBD1, 5 bases. Between the trimmed V and J ends, which lost 3 bases and 5 bases, there was a span of 14 bases. Germline lookup yields CDR1 SGHVS and CDR2 FQNEAQ. The CDR3 contains 14 residues. In DNA form, the CDR3 reads TGTGCCAGCAGCTTTCGGGCAGGGATGGACGAGCAGTACTTC. Translating gives CASSFRAGMDEQYF. Together with reference TRBV7-8 and TRBJ2-7, the CDR3 gives the full variable domain: GAGVSQSPRYKVAKRGQDVALRCDPISGHVSLFWYQQALGQGPEFLTYFQNEAQLDKSGLPSDRFFAERPEGSVSTLKIQRTQQEDSAVYLCASSFRAGMDEQYFGPGTRLTVT.

The J gene is TRBJ1-1, the V gene TRBV4-1; maybe TRBD1 (5 bases). The CDR3 totals 15 residues. Germline CDR1 and CDR2: MGHRA and YSYEKL. Trimming left V 3 bases short and J 5 bases short, with 16 bases between. CDR3 loop: CASSHSLRGETEAFF. CDR3 sequence (DNA): TGCGCCAGCAGCCACTCCCTTCGGGGGGAAACTGAAGCTTTCTTT.

V and J are TRBV6-1 and TRBJ2-1; 12 bases line up with TRBD2. Germline CDR1 reads MNHNS; CDR2 reads SASEGT. The ends lost 2 bases at V and 9 bases at J; junction bases unmatched: 11. The CDR3 runs to 17 residues. Here the CDR3 reads CASSESPSGRAKAEQFF. For the CDR3, the DNA is TGTGCCAGCAGTGAATCCCCTAGCGGGAGGGCCAAGGCTGAGCAGTTCTTC.

The V and J genes are TRBV5-1 and TRBJ1-3; possibly TRBD1 for D (5 bases). This CDR3 has 17 residues. The germline V gene encodes CDR1 SGHRS and CDR2 YFSETQ. V was trimmed by 2 bases and J by 3 bases, leaving 18 bases between them. Here the CDR3 DNA reads TGCGCCAGCAGCTTAAGGCAGGGAGGGAGCCATGGAAACACCATATATTTT. Amino acid sequence: CASSLRQGGSHGNTIYF. The entire variable domain, with the rest obtained from reference TRBV5-1 and TRBJ1-3, is as follows: KAGVTQTPRYLIKTRGQQVTLSCSPISGHRSVSWYQQTPGQGLQFLFEYFSETQRNKGNFPGRFSGRQFSNSRSEMNVSTLELGDSALYLCASSLRQGGSHGNTIYFGEGSWLTVV.

This clone turned up a few times. This chain links TRBV14 with TRBJ1-1; TRBD1 aligns across 8 bases. The CDR3 runs 13 residues. The V segment lost 4 bases and the J segment 7 bases; nucleotides outside the gene matches: 5. Germline CDR1 reads SGHDN; CDR2 reads FVKESK. CDR3 sequence reads: CASSLRTGIEAFF. In DNA form, the CDR3 reads TGTGCCAGCAGCCTCCGGACAGGGATTGAAGCTTTCTTT. The full variable domain, with the rest looked up from reference TRBV14 and TRBJ1-1, is EAGVTQFPSHSVIEKGQTVTLRCDPISGHDNLYWYRRVMGKEIKFLLHFVKESKQDESGMPNNRFLAERTGGTYSTLKVQPAELEDSGVYFCASSLRTGIEAFFGQGTRLTVV.

The gene calls are TRBV6-4 and TRBJ2-3; 7 bases agree with TRBD2. The CDR3 runs to 15 residues. Germline V CDR1 and CDR2: MRHNA, SNTAGT. Germline trimming cut 0 bases from V and 5 bases from J; bases unmatched to any gene: 5. The CDR3 coding sequence is TGTGCCAGCAGTGACTCTGGCGGGAGTGGAGATACGCAGTATTTT. Its protein is CASSDSGGSGDTQYF.

The chain links TRBV5-5 to TRBJ1-5; the match to TRBD1 covers 7 bases. This CDR3 has 17 residues. Germline trimming cut 0 bases from V and 0 bases from J; bases unmatched to any gene: 6. Germline V CDR1 and CDR2: SGHKS, YYEKEE (reference sequence). The DNA for the CDR3 is TGTGCCAGCAGCTTGGGGACGACAGGGTTTAGCAATCAGCCCCAGCATTTT. Translating it yields CASSLGTTGFSNQPQHF.

The V gene is TRBV4-1, the J gene TRBJ1-4, with D perhaps TRBD1 (6 bases). CDR1 MGHRA and CDR2 YSYEKL come from the germline V gene. Trimming pared 0 bases from V and 6 bases from J, leaving 20 bases between. The CDR3 length is 18 residues. The CDR3 region is CASSQDRGGRGRDEKLFF. The DNA of the CDR3 is TGCGCCAGCAGCCAAGATCGCGGGGGGCGCGGGAGGGATGAAAAACTGTTTTTT.

This rearrangement joins TRBV6-6 to TRBJ2-3, with a possible D match to TRBD1 (6 bases). This CDR3 is 13 amino acids long. V was shortened by 2 bases and J by 8 bases, with 11 bases between the two germline ends. Germline-derived CDR1 and CDR2 are MNHNY and SVGAGI (reference sequence). The CDR3 nucleotides read TGTGCCAGCAGTTACCCGCAGGGGTCTACGCAGTATTTT. Translating gives CASSYPQGSTQYF.

This chain uses TRBV6-4 with TRBJ1-5, with unresolved D. The CDR3 is made up of 16 amino acids. Trimming removed 2 bases from V and 4 bases from J, with 15 bases in between. Germline V gene data show CDR1 as MRHNA and CDR2 as SNTAGT. The CDR3 DNA is TGTGCCAGCAGTGACCCCCGCTGGGCGAATAATCAGCCCCAGCATTTT. Translation: CASSDPRWANNQPQHF.

The rearrangement uses TRBV5-4 and TRBJ2-1; TRBD2 matches 7 bases. Germline CDR1 and CDR2: SGHNT and YYREEE (reference sequence). V lost 4 bases to trimming and J lost 4 bases; unmatched junction nucleotides: 5. The CDR3 contains 14 residues. This CDR3 is CASSLTSSYNEQFF. CDR3 bases: TGTGCCAGCAGCCTGACTAGCAGTTACAATGAGCAGTTCTTC.

The chain is built from TRBV29-1 and TRBJ1-1; D possibly corresponds to TRBD1 (6 bases). This CDR3 is 13 amino acids long. From germline, CDR1 is SQVTM and CDR2 ANQGSEA. In DNA, the CDR3 is TGCGGTTTAAATCGGGGGGCGGGAACTGAAGCTTTCTTT. This encodes CGLNRGAGTEAFF.

This rearrangement joins TRBV6-1 to TRBJ2-7, with 9 bases identical to TRBD1. The CDR3 extends over 15 amino acids. J was trimmed by 6 bases and V by 5 bases; bases with no gene match: 11. CDR1 MNHNS and CDR2 SASEGT come from the germline V gene. The CDR3 reads CASSTSGTGSGEQYF. CDR3 bases: TGTGCCAGCAGTACTTCCGGGACAGGGTCTGGCGAGCAGTACTTC.

V and J are TRBV10-1 and TRBJ2-1, with TRBD2 identical over 8 bases. Germline trimming cut 8 bases from V and 5 bases from J; bases unmatched to any gene: 5. There are 13 residues in the CDR3. CDR1 is WNHNN and CDR2 is SYGVQD in the germline V gene (reference sequence). The CDR3 sequence: CASGTSANNEQFF. CDR3 in DNA: TGCGCCAGCGGGACTAGTGCGAACAATGAGCAGTTCTTC.

This sequence joins TRBV5-4 and TRBJ2-7; the D is unclear. V shed 0 bases and J shed 3 bases, with 10 bases lying between them. The CDR3 has 14 residues. Germline CDR1 SGHNT, CDR2 YYREEE (reference sequence). CDR3 protein: CASSLVDSGYEQYF. The CDR3 DNA reads as TGTGCCAGCAGCTTGGTAGATTCGGGCTACGAGCAGTACTTC.